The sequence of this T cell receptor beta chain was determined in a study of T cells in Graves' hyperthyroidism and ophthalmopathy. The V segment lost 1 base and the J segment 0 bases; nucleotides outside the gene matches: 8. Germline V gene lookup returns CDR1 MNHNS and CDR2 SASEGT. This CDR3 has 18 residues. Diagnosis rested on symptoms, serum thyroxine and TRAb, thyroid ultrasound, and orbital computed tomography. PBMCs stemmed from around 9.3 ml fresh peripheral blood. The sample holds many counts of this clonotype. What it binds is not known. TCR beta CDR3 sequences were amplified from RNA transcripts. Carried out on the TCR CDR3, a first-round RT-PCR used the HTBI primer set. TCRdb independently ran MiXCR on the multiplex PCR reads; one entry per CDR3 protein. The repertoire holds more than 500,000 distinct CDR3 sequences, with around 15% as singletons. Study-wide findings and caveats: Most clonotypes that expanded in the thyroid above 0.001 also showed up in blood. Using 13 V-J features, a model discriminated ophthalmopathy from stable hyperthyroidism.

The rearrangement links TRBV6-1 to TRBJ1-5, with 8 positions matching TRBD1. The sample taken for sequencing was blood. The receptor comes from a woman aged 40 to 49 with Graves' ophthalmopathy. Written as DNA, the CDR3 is TGTGCCAGCAGTGAAGGAGACAGGGGATCCTATAGCAATCAGCCCCAGCATTTT. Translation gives CASSEGDRGSYSNQPQHF.